Listed below are T cell receptor beta chains from one sample, sequenced in a study of blood T cell repertoires in COVID-19. TCRdb keeps only in-frame clones here, not all; method: immunoSEQ multiplex PCR. The data hold some 320,000 clones, with around 87% observed a single time. Material for sequencing was PBMCs or T cells enriched from blood (not recorded which). Source of these receptors: a woman between 25 and 40 years old who had recovered from COVID-19. The CDR3 runs from the conserved cysteine through the conserved F or W. D genes are given only for firm matches. Only part of the rows carry a size: once, few, many, or a class if the clone is expanded.

j_call clone_size d_call v_call cdr3_nt cdr3_aa
TRBJ1-2 NA NA TRBV19 TGTGCCAGTAGTACAGGGCAGGGCTATGGCTACACCTTC CASSTGQGYGYTF
TRBJ1-5 NA TRBD1 TRBV4-3 TGCGCCAGCAGCCAAGCTACCCAGGGGGGACAGCCCCAGCATTTT CASSQATQGGQPQHF
TRBJ2-3 once NA TRBV5-1 TGCGCCAGCAGCTTTAGCGGCCCCGGAGATACGCAGTATTTT CASSFSGPGDTQYF
TRBJ1-2 NA NA TRBV9 TGTGCCAGCAGCGTAGGGGGAGGGCACCCAGCCTATGGCTACACCTTC CASSVGGGHPAYGYTF
TRBJ2-2 NA NA TRBV7-2 TGTGCCAGCAGCTTAGACCTAAGGAGGACCGGGGAGCTGTTTTTT CASSLDLRRTGELFF
TRBJ1-4 once NA TRBV21-1 TGTGCCAGCAGCCCGTTTCTGGGCAGGGGCGGTGAAAAACTGTTTTTT CASSPFLGRGGEKLFF
TRBJ2-1 NA NA TRBV7-9 TGTGCCAGCAGCTTAGCGGTCCTAGCGTATTCGCAGTTCTTC CASSLAVLAYSQFF
TRBJ2-5 NA NA TRBV30 TGTGCCTGGAGTGTATGGGGGGGGCTGGGGGAGACCCAGTACTTC CAWSVWGGLGETQYF
TRBJ1-1 NA NA TRBV4-1 TGCGCCAGCAGCCAAGATCTCGGCAGGGTGAACACTGAAGCTTTCTTT CASSQDLGRVNTEAFF
TRBJ2-3 NA TRBD2 TRBV29-1 TGCAGCGCCGCGCGGAGCGGGGTGTCAGATACGCAGTATTTT CSAARSGVSDTQYF
TRBJ1-4 NA TRBD1 TRBV20-1 TGCAGTGCTAGTCCCGGGACAGCGGATGAAAAACTGTTTTTT CSASPGTADEKLFF